These T cell receptor beta chains were read from a single sample in a study of blood T cells in healthy people across ages. One entry per CDR3 protein, called by TCRdb with MiXCR from the 5' RACE reads. This table holds 750,000 to 950,000 distinct CDR3 sequences, less than 70% found once. Sequences were obtained from blood. These receptors were collected from an older man in good health. Each CDR3 is given with its conserved first and last residue. A D gene is named only where the DNA matches it firmly. Clone size is given for some rows only: seen once, a few or many times, or a class if the clone is expanded.

d_gene	v_gene	abundance	j_gene	CDR3nt	CDR3aa
TRBD2	TRBV7-2	few	TRBJ2-3	TGTGCCAGCAGCCCACTGGGAGGGGCAACAGATACGCAGTATTTT	CASSPLGGATDTQYF
-	TRBV20-1	-	TRBJ2-1	TGCAGTGCTAGAGCCCTTGGACTCGATAGCTCCTACAAGGAGCAGTTCTTC	CSARALGLDSSYKEQFF
TRBD1	TRBV13	few	TRBJ1-2	TGTGCCAGCAGGTTTCGGACAGGGTGGAATGGCTACACCTTC	CASRFRTGWNGYTF
TRBD2	TRBV5-1	-	TRBJ2-1	TGCGCCAGCAGCTTGGAACTAGCGGGAGTCCCCCTCTACAATGAGCAGTTCTTC	CASSLELAGVPLYNEQFF
-	TRBV18	-	TRBJ2-7	TGTGCCAGCTCAGTCTCCGCGGGCAGGGTAGTCTACGAGCAGTACTTC	CASSVSAGRVVYEQYF
-	TRBV28	-	TRBJ2-7	TGTGCCACCTCCCTTGGGGGTCCCTACGAGCAGTACTTC	CATSLGGPYEQYF
-	TRBV11-2	-	TRBJ2-5	TGTGCCAGCAGCTTGCTCCACAATGAGCAGTACTTC	CASSLLHNEQYF
TRBD1	TRBV6-6	-	TRBJ1-1	TGTGCCAGCAGCGCAGGGGGCCTGAACACTGAAGCTTTCTTT	CASSAGGLNTEAFF
-	TRBV7-9	few	TRBJ1-2	TGTGCCAGCAGCTTAATGATAGGGGGACTGTCCTTCTATGGCTACACCTTC	CASSLMIGGLSFYGYTF
TRBD2	TRBV5-1	-	TRBJ2-5	TGCGCCAGCAGCTTGGCGGACAGGGCTAGCGGGAGCGGAGAGACCCAGTACTTC	CASSLADRASGSGETQYF
-	TRBV5-1	few	TRBJ2-3	TGCGCCAGCGGAGGTTCCACAGGCCAGGGCGGACGGTATACGCAGTATTTT	CASGGSTGQGGRYTQYF
TRBD1	TRBV10-3	many	TRBJ1-6	TGTGCCATCAGCCGGGACAGGGGATCACCCCTCCACTTT	CAISRDRGSPLHF
-	TRBV28	-	TRBJ1-5	TGTGCCAGCAGTTTTTCTCAGGCTTTGGGCAATCAGCCCCAGCATTTT	CASSFSQALGNQPQHF
TRBD1	TRBV28	-	TRBJ2-1	TGTGCCAGCGGTTCTGAGGGGGCACACTACAATGAGCAGTTCTTC	CASGSEGAHYNEQFF
-	TRBV20-1	once	TRBJ1-4	TGCAGTGCTCAGGACACGTATGCAACTAATGAAAAACTGTTTTTT	CSAQDTYATNEKLFF
TRBD2	TRBV7-3	-	TRBJ2-1	TGTGCCAGCAGCCCACCGGGGGGTCTCGATGAGCAGTTCTTC	CASSPPGGLDEQFF
-	TRBV13	few	TRBJ1-1	TGTGCCAGCAGCTTATCGTACACTGAAGCTTTCTTT	CASSLSYTEAFF
TRBD1	TRBV6-6	-	TRBJ2-7	TGTGCCAGCAGCACTGAGATCAGGGGGAACTCCTACGAGCAGTACTTC	CASSTEIRGNSYEQYF
-	TRBV6-6	-	TRBJ2-1	TGTGCCAGCACCCCAGGACAGCCGCCTGAGCAGTTCTTC	CASTPGQPPEQFF
-	TRBV28	few	TRBJ2-3	TGTGCCAGCAGTTTAGCGGGCAGGGGCACAGATACGCAGTATTTT	CASSLAGRGTDTQYF
TRBD2	TRBV3-1	few	TRBJ2-1	TGTGCCAGCAGCCGAGCCGGGACTAGCGGGACCAATGAGCAGTTCTTC	CASSRAGTSGTNEQFF
TRBD1	TRBV29-1	-	TRBJ2-7	TGCTGCGTTGAAGGATCTCGACAGGGACCCTCCTACGAGCAGTACTTC	CCVEGSRQGPSYEQYF
-	TRBV21-1	-	TRBJ2-3	TGTGCCAGCAGCCAAGCTAATGGATCGGGGGCCAGATACGCGTATTTT	CASSQANGSGARYAYF
TRBD2	TRBV9	once	TRBJ2-5	TGTGCCAGCAGTGGCCCACTGGCGGGAGTAGGGGAGACCCAGTACTTC	CASSGPLAGVGETQYF
-	TRBV3-1	-	TRBJ2-7	TGTGCCAGCAGCCAAGAGGGTATTCCCTACGAGCAGTACTTC	CASSQEGIPYEQYF
TRBD2	TRBV20-1	-	TRBJ2-7	TGCAGTGCTGTAGCGGGAGCCATCTACGAGCAGTACTTC	CSAVAGAIYEQYF
TRBD2	TRBV7-2	few	TRBJ2-3	TGTGCCAGCAGCTCCTCTAGCGGGAGCGCCACAGATACGCAGTATTTT	CASSSSSGSATDTQYF
TRBD2	TRBV18	-	TRBJ2-1	TGTGCCAGCTCACCCTTAATGGCGGGAGGGTCTTCATACAATGAGCAGTTCTTC	CASSPLMAGGSSYNEQFF
-	TRBV10-3	-	TRBJ2-1	TGTGCCATCCGGCAGACGGGGCAGGGAGGCAATGAGCAGTTCTTC	CAIRQTGQGGNEQFF
TRBD2	TRBV9	few	TRBJ2-1	TGTGCCAGCAGCAAGAGGACTAGCGGGCTAAACAATGAGCAGTTCTTC	CASSKRTSGLNNEQFF
-	TRBV7-2	-	TRBJ1-4	TGTGCCAGCAGCTTAGGCGGACCGGCTGAAAAACTGTTTTTT	CASSLGGPAEKLFF
TRBD2	TRBV3-1	few	TRBJ2-5	TGTGCCAGCACCCTGACTAGCGGAGGTGGGCTGGGGGAGACCCAGTACTTC	CASTLTSGGGLGETQYF
TRBD2	TRBV3-1	-	TRBJ2-7	TGTGCCAGCAGCCAAGTTCTAGCGGGAACCTCCTACGAGCAGTACTTC	CASSQVLAGTSYEQYF
-	TRBV28	-	TRBJ1-2	TGTGCCAGCAGTTTAAGTCAGGCACAGCGGGGCTACACCTTC	CASSLSQAQRGYTF
-	TRBV6-1	-	TRBJ1-2	TGTGCCAGCAAAGGGCAACGGAGTTCAAACTATGGCTACACCTTC	CASKGQRSSNYGYTF
-	TRBV27	-	TRBJ1-5	TGTGCCAGCAGATTGACAGGCTTTGGGAGCAATCAGCCCCAGCATTTT	CASRLTGFGSNQPQHF